The rows below give T cell receptor beta chains drawn from one sample of a study of T cells in Graves' hyperthyroidism and ophthalmopathy. TCRdb processed the multiplex PCR reads anew with MiXCR; each CDR3 protein has one entry. The sample consists of some 620,000 distinct CDR3 sequences, roughly 16% of them appearing once. Sequenced: blood. The source of these receptors is a woman under 40 with Graves' hyperthyroidism. Each CDR3 is given with its conserved first and last residue. A D gene is named only where the DNA matches it firmly. Not all rows give a size; the values are once, few, many and, for expanded clones, a class.

J gene: TRBJ2-7; V gene: TRBV27; D gene: TRBD2; clone size: NA; CDR3 DNA: TGTGCCAGCAGTTTATCGGCGGGAGCCCTCTACGAGCAGTACTTC; CDR3 protein: CASSLSAGALYEQYF
J gene: TRBJ1-1; V gene: TRBV7-2; D gene: NA; clone size: NA; CDR3 DNA: TGTGCCAGCAACAAGGGGGGGATCACTGAAGCTTTCTTT; CDR3 protein: CASNKGGITEAFF
J gene: TRBJ2-4; V gene: TRBV18; D gene: NA; clone size: few; CDR3 DNA: TGTGCCAGCTCACTAGCTCCCCTAGCCAAAAACATTCAGTACTTC; CDR3 protein: CASSLAPLAKNIQYF
J gene: TRBJ2-7; V gene: TRBV9; D gene: NA; clone size: few; CDR3 DNA: TGTGCCAGCAGCCCAATAGGCGGGCCAGCCTACGAGCAGTACTTC; CDR3 protein: CASSPIGGPAYEQYF
J gene: TRBJ1-2; V gene: TRBV30; D gene: NA; clone size: NA; CDR3 DNA: TGTGCCTGTCCCCGGGGGCCTGGCTATGGCTACACCTTC; CDR3 protein: CACPRGPGYGYTF
J gene: TRBJ1-5; V gene: TRBV5-6; D gene: NA; clone size: NA; CDR3 DNA: TGTGCCAGCATCGGGGGGAATAGGCAGCCCCAGCATTTT; CDR3 protein: CASIGGNRQPQHF
J gene: TRBJ2-3; V gene: TRBV24-1; D gene: TRBD2; clone size: few; CDR3 DNA: TGTGCCACCGGGGAGGGCCACGTCACAGATACGCAGTATTTT; CDR3 protein: CATGEGHVTDTQYF
J gene: TRBJ2-7; V gene: TRBV7-2; D gene: NA; clone size: few; CDR3 DNA: TGTGCCAGCAGCCCGGGACCGATATACTCCTACGAGCAGTACTTC; CDR3 protein: CASSPGPIYSYEQYF
J gene: TRBJ2-1; V gene: TRBV2; D gene: TRBD1; clone size: many; CDR3 DNA: TGTGCCAGCAGGCGGGACAGGGGATACAATGAGCAGTTCTTC; CDR3 protein: CASRRDRGYNEQFF
J gene: TRBJ1-2; V gene: TRBV7-2; D gene: NA; clone size: few; CDR3 DNA: TGTGCCAGCAGCTCGGCCGGGACGGATCCTCATGCTAACTATGGCTACACCTTC; CDR3 protein: CASSSAGTDPHANYGYTF
J gene: TRBJ1-1; V gene: TRBV11-2; D gene: NA; clone size: many; CDR3 DNA: TGTGCCAGCAGCCCCTCGTCGGGACAAGTGAACACTGAAGCTTTCTTT; CDR3 protein: CASSPSSGQVNTEAFF
J gene: TRBJ2-7; V gene: TRBV30; D gene: TRBD1; clone size: few; CDR3 DNA: TGTGCCTGGAACCCCGGGACAGCCTACGAGCAGTACTTC; CDR3 protein: CAWNPGTAYEQYF
J gene: TRBJ2-4; V gene: TRBV27; D gene: NA; clone size: NA; CDR3 DNA: TGTGCCGGCAGTTTGGGGGCAGCGGCCAAAAACATTCAGTACTTC; CDR3 protein: CAGSLGAAAKNIQYF
J gene: TRBJ1-3; V gene: TRBV18; D gene: NA; clone size: many; CDR3 DNA: TGTGCCAGCTCACCACAGGGACTAAACACCATATATTTT; CDR3 protein: CASSPQGLNTIYF
J gene: TRBJ2-1; V gene: TRBV20-1; D gene: TRBD2; clone size: NA; CDR3 DNA: TGCAGTGCTACCGAAACTAGCGGGAGGCTTCACAATGAGCAGTTCTTC; CDR3 protein: CSATETSGRLHNEQFF
J gene: TRBJ2-7; V gene: TRBV5-1; D gene: NA; clone size: many; CDR3 DNA: TGCGCCAGCAGCCTGGGTGAGGCAGGTTTCGACGAGCAGTACTTC; CDR3 protein: CASSLGEAGFDEQYF
J gene: TRBJ2-7; V gene: TRBV2; D gene: NA; clone size: many; CDR3 DNA: TGTGCCAGCAGTGTGGGGGGGCACGAGCAGTACTTC; CDR3 protein: CASSVGGHEQYF
J gene: TRBJ1-4; V gene: TRBV27; D gene: TRBD1; clone size: many; CDR3 DNA: TGTGCCAGCAGTCCGACAGGGTGGGCTAATGAAAAACTGTTTTTT; CDR3 protein: CASSPTGWANEKLFF